The 9 T cell receptor beta chains below come from one sample, sequenced in a study of shared clonotypes between healthy human individuals. Using immunoSEQ multiplex PCR, the repertoire was profiled, and TCRdb retains in-frame clones only, with some absent. The sample contains roughly 2 million clones, 85% to 95% of which appear only once. Sequenced material: naive CD4+ T cells sorted from blood. Documented subset: CD45RA+ positively selected. The receptors here all came from a man younger than 35 in good health.

The chain is built from TRBV7-2 and TRBJ2-7; 7 bases are a match to TRBD1. The CDR3 has 15 residues. V gave up 2 bases and J gave up 0 bases; unmatched junction bases: 4. Germline CDR1 and CDR2: SGHTA and FQGNSA. The CDR3 sequence: CASSLSGQASYEQYF. The CDR3 DNA reads TGTGCCAGCAGCTTATCTGGACAGGCCTCCTACGAGCAGTACTTC.

The chain recombines TRBV11-2 with TRBJ2-3; D call uncertain. The V and J ends lost 2 bases and 6 bases respectively, with 3 bases between them. Germline lookup yields CDR1 SGHAT and CDR2 FQNNGV. The CDR3 is made up of 11 amino acids. DNA of the CDR3: TGTGCCAGCAGCTTACATGATACGCAGTATTTT. It translates to CASSLHDTQYF. The full variable domain, in which reference TRBV11-2 and TRBJ2-3 provide the parts outside the CDR3, is EAGVAQSPRYKIIEKRQSVAFWCNPISGHATLYWYQQILGQGPKLLIQFQNNGVVDDSQLPKDRFSAERLKGVDSTLKIQPAKLEDSAVYLCASSLHDTQYFGPGTRLTVL.

The chain uses TRBV5-1 and TRBJ1-1; D ambiguous. The germline V and J ends were trimmed by 4 bases and 0 bases, with 19 bases remaining between them. The germline gives CDR1 SGHRS, CDR2 YFSETQ. The CDR3 is 17 residues long. CDR3 region: CASSPGLEPFMNTEAFF. The CDR3 coding sequence is TGCGCCAGCAGCCCTGGACTCGAGCCCTTCATGAACACTGAAGCTTTCTTT.

V gene TRBV4-3 combines with J gene TRBJ2-6; D not resolved. The CDR3 runs 15 residues. The V and J ends lost 0 bases and 4 bases respectively, with 7 bases between them. Germline CDR1 and CDR2: LGHNA and YSLEER. CDR3 protein: CASSQDDPGANVLTF. CDR3 nucleotides: TGCGCCAGCAGCCAAGATGATCCGGGGGCCAACGTCCTGACTTTC.

The chain links TRBV9 to TRBJ1-1; D might be TRBD1 (6 bases). Trimming shortened V by 4 bases and J by 5 bases, and 15 bases separated the two germline ends. The CDR3 has 14 amino acids. The germline V gene has CDR1 SGDLS and CDR2 YYNGEE. CDR3 sequence: CASSRPGGLTEAFF. The CDR3 nucleotides are TGTGCCAGCAGCCGCCCGGGGGGCCTAACTGAAGCTTTCTTT.

The chain carries TRBV6-4 and TRBJ2-1; 10 bases are a match to TRBD2. CDR1 MRHNA and CDR2 SNTAGT come from the germline V gene. The ends lost 5 bases at V and 5 bases at J; junction bases unmatched: 6. The CDR3 has 15 residues. The CDR3 DNA sequence: TGTGCCAGCAGTTTACTAGCGGGGTTTAACAATGAGCAGTTCTTC. It yields the protein CASSLLAGFNNEQFF.

The chain has TRBV18 and TRBJ2-7; TRBD1 matches 8 bases. CDR3 size: 16 residues. Germline V gives CDR1 KGHSH, CDR2 LQKENI. V trimming: 3 bases; J trimming: 4 bases; junction bases outside the gene matches: 11. CDR3 DNA: TGTGCCAGCTCACCGCCGGACAGGGTCCGAGGTTACGAGCAGTACTTC. Encoded protein: CASSPPDRVRGYEQYF. The variable domain in full, completed from reference TRBV18 and TRBJ2-7, reads NAGVMQNPRHLVRRRGQEARLRCSPMKGHSHVYWYRQLPEEGLKFMVYLQKENIIDESGMPKERFSAEFPKEGPSILRIQQVVRGDSAAYFCASSPPDRVRGYEQYFGPGTRLTVT.

The chain employs TRBV28 and TRBJ1-2; 7 nucleotides line up with TRBD1. CDR1 is MDHEN and CDR2 is SYDVKM in the germline V gene. The J segment lost 8 bases and the V segment lost 1 base, leaving 7 bases of the junction unmatched. The CDR3 has 14 residues. CDR3 sequence: CASSLLFQGGGYTF. Written as DNA, the CDR3 is TGTGCCAGCAGTTTATTGTTTCAGGGGGGAGGCTACACCTTC.

For the CDR3, the DNA is TGTGCCATCAGTGAACGTTGGGCGCACGGCCAGAACACAGATACGCAGTATTTT. Protein: CAISERWAHGQNTDTQYF. This chain joins TRBV10-3 and TRBJ2-3; D ambiguous. The V gene lost 3 bases and the J gene lost 2 bases, with 21 bases spanning the gap. The CDR3 has 18 residues. The germline CDR1 and CDR2 sequences are ENHRY and SYGVKD.